These T cell receptor beta chains were read from a single sample in a study of response to subunit inactivated influenza vaccine. TCRdb re-derived calls from the RT-PCR reads in MiXCR, one entry per CDR3 protein. The sample lists fewer than 650,000 distinct CDR3 sequences; 13% were seen once. Here the sequenced sample was PBMCs from blood, taken 35 to 45 days after vaccination. These receptors were obtained from a man aged 50 or older who received an inactivated influenza vaccine. CDR3s leave out the opening cysteine and the closing phenylalanine or tryptophan. The order of the fields is V gene, clone size, J gene, CDR3 protein. Rows give clone size only sometimes, using once, few, many, or a class for an expanded clone.

V: TRBV5-1
size: -
J: TRBJ2-6
CDR3: ASSPSPGHSGANVLT

V: TRBV14
size: -
J: TRBJ2-1
CDR3: ASSPWTSGRNNEQF

V: TRBV7-9
size: few
J: TRBJ2-3
CDR3: ASSFYLGGVTDTQY

V: TRBV6-1
size: many
J: TRBJ1-2
CDR3: ASGDHPNYGYT

V: TRBV7-9
size: -
J: TRBJ2-5
CDR3: ASSTIARAGAQETQY

V: TRBV12-3/TRBV12-4
size: -
J: TRBJ2-3
CDR3: ASSPLTGTSTDTQY

V: TRBV10-3
size: few
J: TRBJ2-3
CDR3: AIRLDDSTDTQY

V: TRBV20-1
size: few
J: TRBJ2-1
CDR3: SARLAGGLGEQF

V: TRBV29-1
size: -
J: TRBJ2-7
CDR3: SVEDPVGGSYEQY

V: TRBV28
size: many
J: TRBJ2-3
CDR3: ASSLSSGSLTQY

V: TRBV7-2
size: few
J: TRBJ2-4
CDR3: ASSLEAGNIQY

V: TRBV24-1
size: few
J: TRBJ2-5
CDR3: ATSDLRGVQETQY

V: TRBV20-1
size: few
J: TRBJ2-7
CDR3: SARIPPSGDPGYEQY

V: TRBV10-2
size: -
J: TRBJ2-2
CDR3: ASRHTGTGELF

V: TRBV12-3/TRBV12-4
size: -
J: TRBJ2-4
CDR3: ASSSTRGPQGFNIQY

V: TRBV4-3
size: few
J: TRBJ1-3
CDR3: ASSQDLLGQNTIY

V: TRBV20-1
size: -
J: TRBJ2-5
CDR3: SASVAGYTQETQY

V: TRBV11-2
size: -
J: TRBJ2-5
CDR3: ASSLGPAGQETQY

V: TRBV20-1
size: few
J: TRBJ2-7
CDR3: SARRPGLPSYEQY

V: TRBV5-1
size: -
J: TRBJ2-5
CDR3: ASSSAPQGGKETQY

V: TRBV20-1
size: -
J: TRBJ1-1
CDR3: SARRGNPNTEAF

V: TRBV7-9
size: few
J: TRBJ2-2
CDR3: ASSRRVIGELF

V: TRBV4-2
size: -
J: TRBJ2-7
CDR3: ASSRGVGASGAYEQY

V: TRBV7-9
size: -
J: TRBJ2-1
CDR3: ASSVGEGAYNEQF

V: TRBV6-5
size: -
J: TRBJ2-1
CDR3: ASSYASPSYNEQF

V: TRBV29-1
size: few
J: TRBJ2-7
CDR3: SVDFPPGRREQY

V: TRBV29-1
size: many
J: TRBJ2-7
CDR3: SVTRDSYEQY

V: TRBV7-2
size: -
J: TRBJ2-7
CDR3: ASSNRQLAYEQY

V: TRBV20-1
size: -
J: TRBJ2-7
CDR3: SARSSYRYEQY

V: TRBV7-8
size: few
J: TRBJ2-7
CDR3: ASSLVSFNHEQY

V: TRBV27
size: few
J: TRBJ1-2
CDR3: ASSGQGDYGYT

V: TRBV7-9
size: -
J: TRBJ2-1
CDR3: ASSPTGTVEQF

V: TRBV12-3/TRBV12-4
size: -
J: TRBJ1-1
CDR3: ASGIQGFTEAF

V: TRBV7-2
size: many
J: TRBJ2-2
CDR3: ASSLGLAGLTGELF

V: TRBV24-1
size: many
J: TRBJ2-5
CDR3: ATSEYSRAGQGQETQY

V: TRBV5-1
size: many
J: TRBJ1-1
CDR3: ASSLGDRVGTEAF

V: TRBV6-1
size: few
J: TRBJ1-4
CDR3: ASSPKTGGNEKLF

V: TRBV9
size: many
J: TRBJ2-2
CDR3: ASSVDLAGGYTGELF

V: TRBV2
size: -
J: TRBJ2-1
CDR3: ASPVSYLGGVKNEQF

V: TRBV12-3/TRBV12-4
size: many
J: TRBJ2-7
CDR3: ASSLGGSIGEQY

V: TRBV13
size: few
J: TRBJ2-2
CDR3: ASSSLAGELF

V: TRBV2
size: -
J: TRBJ2-7
CDR3: ASSYKGGEQY

V: TRBV7-2
size: -
J: TRBJ2-1
CDR3: ASAWRGGYNEQF

V: TRBV7-2
size: many
J: TRBJ2-7
CDR3: ASSLGTSGSYEQY

V: TRBV6-1
size: -
J: TRBJ2-1
CDR3: ASSPLGAGFNEQF

V: TRBV20-1
size: few
J: TRBJ2-1
CDR3: SAVDGGRAYEQF

V: TRBV6-1
size: few
J: TRBJ2-7
CDR3: ASGAGGPYEQY

V: TRBV7-9
size: many
J: TRBJ2-2
CDR3: ASYTGELF

V: TRBV20-1
size: -
J: TRBJ1-2
CDR3: SARGGPGQGEGYT

V: TRBV14
size: -
J: TRBJ2-2
CDR3: ASSQDRQGAGTGELF

V: TRBV6-1
size: many
J: TRBJ1-1
CDR3: ASSRQGRVTEAF

V: TRBV28
size: many
J: TRBJ1-5
CDR3: ASRGPNQPQH

V: TRBV28
size: few
J: TRBJ1-5
CDR3: ASLGQLSQPQH

V: TRBV6-2/TRBV6-3
size: -
J: TRBJ2-7
CDR3: ASSLWTSGSLSYEQY

V: TRBV24-1
size: few
J: TRBJ2-2
CDR3: ATSHRGPGELF

V: TRBV12-3/TRBV12-4
size: few
J: TRBJ2-1
CDR3: ASGLGGGAANEQF

V: TRBV29-1
size: -
J: TRBJ2-7
CDR3: SVYRDTSYEQY

V: TRBV5-1
size: -
J: TRBJ2-3
CDR3: ASSPGLPGDTQY

V: TRBV4-1
size: many
J: TRBJ1-5
CDR3: ASSQTPGLSNQPQH

V: TRBV2
size: -
J: TRBJ2-1
CDR3: ASSALQPPNEQF